This T cell receptor beta chain was documented in a study of blood T cells in healthy people across ages. Study results and limitations: Observed TCR beta diversity per million T cells went down as age went up. This fall followed a roughly linear course with age. Naive and antigen-experienced cells were not separated, limiting conclusive comparison.

Samples each had at least 6 micrograms of total RNA extracted. A remark on this clonotype: The target antigen is unknown.

Alongside a J-beta primer mix, a sample-barcoded 5' primer served in a second PCR lasting roughly 6 to 12 cycles. Tags on each cDNA molecule came from a template-switch adaptor with 12 random nucleotides. TCRdb re-derived calls from the 5' RACE reads in MiXCR, one entry per CDR3 protein. The table lists 1.5 million or so distinct CDR3 sequences, 40% to 50% of them singletons. The length of the CDR3 is 13 residues. With 8 bases removed from V and 4 bases from J, the gap between germline ends came to 13 bases. In germline, CDR1 is MNHEY, CDR2 SMNVEV (reference sequence). The receptor's source is a woman aged 18-29 years in good health. This chain joins TRBV27 and TRBJ2-3; D uncertain. Sequencing input: blood. The CDR3 region is CASGILLADTQYF. CDR3 in DNA: TGTGCCAGCGGGATTCTCCTGGCAGATACGCAGTATTTT.